This T cell receptor beta chain came from a study of blood T cell repertoires in COVID-19 (dated by TCRdb to 2018 to 2020). Looking at the study overall: Collaborator samples came from the United States, Italy and Spain and covered acute and convalescent phases of COVID-19. The prospective study material was composed of cDNA or gDNA derived from T cells, B-cell-depleted T cells, or PBMCs. Deeply sampled blood TCRbeta repertoires from subjects exposed to, actively infected with, or recovered from COVID-19 were included in the dataset. The repertoires were released in a freely available public database meant as a resource for research on the immune response to SARS-CoV-2. Samples came from the ongoing ImmuneRACE study (first 160 participants) plus 1,254 subjects from 6 global collaborators. The sample metadata nearly always contained a de-identified subject ID, COVID-19 status, age in years and sex. HLA class I and class II types, where available, came from metadata supplied by the sample provider rather than from assay-based typing. Study-wide conclusions, independent of this receptor: Clinical and demographic metadata were provided uncurated, with the amount varying by source and participant.

TCRbeta CDR3 regions were amplified from genomic DNA using the immunoSEQ Assay, a bias-controlled multiplex PCR. The source study handled its data this way. The number of nucleated cells in each sample was estimated by amplification of reference gene primers within the assay. To quantify the absolute abundance of each unique TCRbeta CDR3 rearrangement, sequence reads were collapsed and filtered. For each sample, productive Simpson clonality was calculated as the square root of Simpson's diversity index across productive rearrangements. In its TCRdb copy, this immuneACCESS table keeps in-frame sequences only and misses some clones. Where compared with another copy, unresolved V genes explain less than half of these, and the others have no known cause. V, J and clone size are taken as reported in that table, and D and trimming were inferred from the DNA itself. In all, the sample holds some 300,000 clones, and about 89% of those were seen once. About 1.7% of the sample is taken by the ten largest.

CDR3 length: 18 amino acids, cysteine to phenylalanine. The kept DNA is CDR3 alone, 54 bases in frame from the first base. The germline V gene provides CDR1 SGHVS and CDR2 FQNEAQ. Enrolling through a virtual design, the prospective study's participants ranged in age from about 18 to 100 years and lived across 24 United States geographic areas. In the prospective study, cohorts were assigned on the basis of participant-reported clinical history obtained from a screening survey and a study questionnaire. Recovered participants in ImmuneRACE Cohort 3 were defined as having two consecutive negative NP/OP PCR tests, clearance from a healthcare professional, or resolution of symptoms. In the prospective study, whole blood, serum and a nasopharyngeal or oropharyngeal swab were collected from each participant by mobile phlebotomists. Prospective study participants could optionally give additional blood draws and questionnaires over a roughly 2-month period. Before DNA extraction, blood samples from the prospective study were shipped at room temperature or frozen.

About this clone: Its target antigen remains unknown. Germline and junction disagree at one end, which may indicate a read error.

The sample consisted of PBMCs or T cells enriched from blood (not recorded which). The receptor was derived from a middle-aged woman who had recovered from COVID-19. The receptor chain draws on TRBV7-8 and TRBJ2-6; D gene: possibly TRBD1, on 6 matching bases. The bases are TGTGCCAGCAGCATAGCCCGACAGGCCCGGCCTGGGGCCAACGTCCTGACTTTC. Its coded protein is CASSIARQARPGANVLTF.